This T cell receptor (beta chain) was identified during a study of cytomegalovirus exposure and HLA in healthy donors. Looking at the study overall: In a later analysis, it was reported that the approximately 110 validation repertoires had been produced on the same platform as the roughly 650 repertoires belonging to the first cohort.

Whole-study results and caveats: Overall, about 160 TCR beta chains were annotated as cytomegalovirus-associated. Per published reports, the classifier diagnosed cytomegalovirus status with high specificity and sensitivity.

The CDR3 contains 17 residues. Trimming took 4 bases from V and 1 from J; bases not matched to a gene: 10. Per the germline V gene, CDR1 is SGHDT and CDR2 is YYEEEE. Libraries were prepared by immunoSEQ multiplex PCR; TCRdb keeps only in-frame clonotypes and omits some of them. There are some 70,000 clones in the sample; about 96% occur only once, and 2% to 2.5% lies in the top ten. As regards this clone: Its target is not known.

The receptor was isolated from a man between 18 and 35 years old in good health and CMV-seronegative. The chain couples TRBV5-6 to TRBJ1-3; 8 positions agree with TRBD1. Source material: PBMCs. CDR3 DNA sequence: TGTGCCAGCAGCCGGACAGGGCGTAAATATTCTGGAAACACCATATATTTT. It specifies CASSRTGRKYSGNTIYF.